The 15 T cell receptor beta chains reported below all come from one sample, sequenced in a study of CD8+ T cells in alopecia areata. Extracted RNA was reverse transcribed, and the resulting cDNA served as sequencing template. Generated by immunoSEQ multiplex PCR, the TCRdb table keeps only in-frame clones and is missing some. The profile shows over 85,000 clones, roughly two thirds of them singletons. Treatment here: oral pan-JAK inhibitor, 5-10 mg twice daily. The source material was CD8+ T cells sorted from blood, sampled at week 4, from a patient treated with tofacitinib. All receptors come from a human donor with alopecia areata.

This rearrangement joins TRBV7-9 to TRBJ1-2, with no clear D. The CDR3 totals 15 residues. Trimming left V 1 base short and J 2 bases short, with 11 bases between. Germline assignment: CDR1 SEHNR and CDR2 FQNEAQ (reference sequence). The CDR3 region is CASSLGTGGNYGYTF. CDR3 nucleotide sequence: TGTGCCAGCAGCTTAGGGACTGGCGGAAACTATGGCTACACCTTC.

In its sample, this clone was seen once. The chain carries TRBV27 and TRBJ1-2; perhaps TRBD1 as D (5 bases). V gave up 7 bases and J gave up 3 bases, with 18 bases separating them. Germline assignment: CDR1 MNHEY and CDR2 SMNVEV (reference sequence). The CDR3 is 15 residues long. CDR3 sequence: CASKFLMGGDYGYTF. The CDR3, as DNA: TGTGCCAGCAAATTCTTGATGGGGGGTGACTATGGCTACACCTTC.

CDR3 amino acids: CASSQGTSGANEQFF. CDR3 DNA sequence: TGCGCCAGCAGCCAAGGGACTAGCGGGGCAAATGAGCAGTTCTTC. The chain couples TRBV4-1 to TRBJ2-1, with 12 bases identical to TRBD2. The CDR3 is 15 amino acids. Germline CDR1 and CDR2: MGHRA and YSYEKL. With 1 base clipped from V and 7 bases from J, the junction kept 2 bases outside the gene matches.

This clone was observed a few times. This chain connects TRBV29-1 to TRBJ2-3, with D possibly being TRBD1 or TRBD2 (5 bases each). The CDR3 sequence is 15 residues long. With 6 bases removed from V and 7 bases from J, the gap between germline ends came to 23 bases. Germline loops: CDR1 SQVTM, CDR2 ANQGSEA. The CDR3 loop reads CSVESTGRLGYTQYF. The CDR3, as DNA: TGCAGCGTGGAATCCACGGGACGGCTTGGGTATACGCAGTATTTT.

The chain combines TRBV5-6 with TRBJ1-2, with D perhaps matching TRBD1 (5 bases). The CDR3 totals 14 residues. Germline values: CDR1 SGHDT, CDR2 YYEEEE. V was shortened by 5 bases and J by 4 bases, with 15 bases between the two germline ends. The CDR3 DNA sequence: TGTGCCAGCAGAAACGCGGGGCTGGTCTATGGCTACACCTTC. Protein sequence: CASRNAGLVYGYTF.

The chain couples TRBV5-1 to TRBJ2-2; no clear D. V was pared by 2 bases and J by 7 bases, with 6 bases between. The germline V gene encodes CDR1 SGHRS and CDR2 YFSETQ. The CDR3 extends over 12 amino acids. The CDR3 loop is CASSFNGGELFF. Written as DNA, the CDR3 is TGCGCCAGCAGCTTTAACGGCGGGGAGCTGTTTTTT.

The J gene is TRBJ2-3, the V gene TRBV7-9; D is uncertain. The germline V gene has CDR1 SEHNR and CDR2 FQNEAQ (reference sequence). With 4 bases removed from V and 6 bases from J, the gap between germline ends came to 8 bases. The CDR3 extends over 12 amino acids. The CDR3 loop is CASSSKWDTQYF. The CDR3 DNA is TGTGCCAGCAGCTCCAAATGGGATACGCAGTATTTT. The variable domain in full, completed from reference TRBV7-9 and TRBJ2-3, reads DTGVSQNPRHKITKRGQNVTFRCDPISEHNRLYWYRQTLGQGPEFLTYFQNEAQLEKSRLLSDRFSAERPKGSFSTLEIQRTEQGDSAMYLCASSSKWDTQYFGPGTRLTVL.

V usage is TRBV4-1 and J usage is TRBJ2-1; D is possibly TRBD1 or TRBD2 (6 bases each). CDR1 and CDR2 (germline): MGHRA, YSYEKL. The CDR3 has 16 amino acids. V gave up 6 bases and J gave up 5 bases, with 20 bases separating them. CDR3 loop: CASSDGGLAQNNEQFF. The CDR3 region has the DNA TGCGCCAGCAGTGACGGGGGCCTAGCGCAAAACAATGAGCAGTTCTTC.

This clone was recorded once. This chain connects TRBV29-1 to TRBJ2-7; weak D call: TRBD2 (5 bases). With 4 bases removed from V and 3 bases from J, the gap between germline ends came to 10 bases. Germline V CDR1 and CDR2: SQVTM, ANQGSEA. CDR3 size: 12 residues. CDR3 nucleotides: TGCAGCGTTGCCGGGAACAACTACGAGCAGTACTTC. Amino acids: CSVAGNNYEQYF.

J is TRBJ2-1 and V is TRBV29-1, with a weak D call TRBD2 (6 bases). The V gene's germline CDR1 is SQVTM and CDR2 ANQGSEA. CDR3 size: 14 residues. V was pared by 7 bases and J by 2 bases, with 15 bases between. The CDR3 coding sequence is TGCAGCGGGGTAGGGCTAGCGACCTACAATGAGCAGTTCTTC. Its protein is CSGVGLATYNEQFF.

The sample holds a few counts of this clone. The genes are TRBV29-1 and TRBJ1-4; no definite D call. The CDR3 is made up of 14 amino acids. CDR1 is SQVTM, CDR2 ANQGSEA, per germline. V was pared by 1 base and J by 2 bases, with 8 bases between. CDR3: CSVEGEDTNEKLFF. CDR3 bases: TGCAGCGTTGAAGGAGAAGATACTAATGAAAAACTGTTTTTT.

There are a few counts of this clone. The chain carries TRBV7-8 and TRBJ2-3; 7 bases line up with TRBD2. The V gene's germline CDR1 is SGHVS and CDR2 FQNEAQ. The CDR3 is 15 residues long. V was clipped by 4 bases and J by 6 bases; unmatched bases: 10. CDR3 loop: CASSYRGRPVDTQYF. In DNA form, the CDR3 reads TGTGCCAGCAGCTATCGCGGGAGACCGGTGGATACGCAGTATTTT.

This chain joins TRBV9 and TRBJ2-1; D is uncertain. V shed 1 base and J shed 0 bases, with 17 bases lying between them. There are 18 residues in the CDR3. Germline V gives CDR1 SGDLS, CDR2 YYNGEE. The CDR3, as DNA: TGTGCCAGCAGCGTATCTTCGTTCGTGGAGAGCTCCTACAATGAGCAGTTCTTC. The encoded protein is CASSVSSFVESSYNEQFF.

The rearrangement links TRBV7-9 to TRBJ2-7, with 9 bases fitting TRBD1. Trimming removed 4 bases from V and 4 bases from J; junction bases left unmatched: 8. The CDR3 has 15 amino acids. Germline V gene data show CDR1 as SEHNR and CDR2 as FQNEAQ (reference sequence). The CDR3 loop reads CASSSSGQGVYEQYF. The CDR3 bases are TGTGCCAGCAGCTCGTCGGGACAGGGAGTTTACGAGCAGTACTTC.

V and J are TRBV2 and TRBJ1-1; D might be TRBD1 (6 bases). Germline V lookup: CDR1 SNHLY, CDR2 FYNNEI. CDR3 length: 17 amino acids. The V gene lost 2 bases and the J gene lost 1 base, with 17 bases spanning the gap. The CDR3 is CASSELPGGLKNTEAFF. CDR3 bases: TGTGCCAGCAGTGAACTCCCGGGGGGCCTGAAGAACACTGAAGCTTTCTTT.